The rows below give T cell receptor beta chains drawn from one sample of a study of OX40 agonist ivuxolimab in advanced cancers. Data came from immunoSEQ multiplex PCR; TCRdb stores just in-frame clones and leaves some out. The sample holds around 39,000 clones, roughly four fifths seen once. The sample was CD4+ or CD8+ T cells sorted from blood, taken in a trial of the OX40 agonist ivuxolimab. These receptors all stem from an adult with an advanced solid tumor such as melanoma, head and neck, liver or kidney cancer. Each CDR3 is given with its conserved first and last residue. A D gene is named only where the DNA matches it firmly. The size field is filled for only some rows; it gives once, few, many or a size class.

cdr3_nt	cdr3_aa	clone_size	v_call	j_call	d_call
TGTGCCAGCATCCCGAACGGGGTACTTGGGGAAAAACTGTTTTTT	CASIPNGVLGEKLFF	NA	TRBV2	TRBJ1-4	NA
TGTGCCACGCTGGGGCTTGGTGAGCAGTTCTTC	CATLGLGEQFF	NA	TRBV10-3	TRBJ2-1	NA
TGTGCCAGCAGCGTAGTCGGGGATAGAGATACGCAGTATTTT	CASSVVGDRDTQYF	NA	TRBV9	TRBJ2-3	NA
TGTGCCAGCAGCTTAGAAGCGCCGAACACTGAAGCTTTCTTT	CASSLEAPNTEAFF	NA	TRBV7-9	TRBJ1-1	NA
TGTGCCTGGGGCGAGGGGTTTTCGAACACTGAAGCTTTCTTT	CAWGEGFSNTEAFF	NA	TRBV30	TRBJ1-1	NA
TGTGCCAGCTCACCACCCCCCAACCCAGGGGCAGATACGCAGTATTTT	CASSPPPNPGADTQYF	NA	TRBV18	TRBJ2-3	NA
TGTGCCAGCAGCTTGTTCCTGACCCTGGGTCCTCTAAGCTACACCTTC	CASSLFLTLGPLSYTF	NA	TRBV7-9	TRBJ1-2	NA
TGTGCCAGCAGACCCCGGGACAGGGAGGGTGGCTACACCTTC	CASRPRDREGGYTF	NA	TRBV6-6	TRBJ1-2	TRBD1
TGCAGCGTCCTCCCGGGACTTCAGCGGACTGAAGCTTTCTTT	CSVLPGLQRTEAFF	NA	TRBV29-1	TRBJ1-1	NA
TGTGCCAGCAGTGAAGTCGACAGGGTCTCACCCCTCCACTTT	CASSEVDRVSPLHF	NA	TRBV6-1	TRBJ1-6	TRBD1
TGTGCCAGCAGTGGCGTTTTGGACACCGGGGAGCTGTTTTTT	CASSGVLDTGELFF	once	TRBV6-1	TRBJ2-2	NA
TGTGCCAGCAGCTCACAGGGGGCGCGTCAAGATACGCAGTATTTT	CASSSQGARQDTQYF	NA	TRBV7-3	TRBJ2-3	TRBD1
TGTGCCAGCAGTATACAGGGAAATCAGCCCCAGCATTTT	CASSIQGNQPQHF	NA	TRBV6-5	TRBJ1-5	NA
TGTGCCAGTTGGGGGACAAATAACTATGGCTACACCTTC	CASWGTNNYGYTF	NA	TRBV19	TRBJ1-2	NA
TGTGCCAGCAGCTTACCTATAGGGACAGGGACTGAAAAACTGTTTTTT	CASSLPIGTGTEKLFF	NA	TRBV11-2	TRBJ1-4	TRBD1
TGTGCCAGCAGCCCCCTCGGCGCGGGATATAGCGGGGAGCTGTTTTTT	CASSPLGAGYSGELFF	NA	TRBV7-2	TRBJ2-2	NA
TGTGCCAGCAGCGGAGAACTCGGGACCGGGGAGCTGTTTTTT	CASSGELGTGELFF	NA	TRBV7-9	TRBJ2-2	NA
TGTGCCAGCAGGGAAGGGGTAGCAGATACGCAGTATTTT	CASREGVADTQYF	NA	TRBV6-1	TRBJ2-3	NA
TGTGCCAGCCGGACAGGTTCCTCCTATAATTCACCCCTCCACTTT	CASRTGSSYNSPLHF	NA	TRBV2	TRBJ1-6	TRBD1
TGTGCCGGTAGGGACAGGGGGCCCACTGAAGCTTTCTTT	CAGRDRGPTEAFF	NA	TRBV6-6	TRBJ1-1	TRBD1
TGTGCCAGCAGCCTAGGCAGGGAAATCCTAAAACTGTTTTTT	CASSLGREILKLFF	NA	TRBV6-5	TRBJ1-4	NA
TGTGCCAGCAGTCGACAGGGTATGAACACTGAAGCTTTCTTT	CASSRQGMNTEAFF	NA	TRBV6-5	TRBJ1-1	TRBD1
TGTGCCAGCCGCAGGGTGACCCCCGGGGAGCTGTTTTTT	CASRRVTPGELFF	NA	TRBV19	TRBJ2-2	NA
TGTGCCAGCAGCCAAGAAAGGAGCTCCTATGGCTACACCTTC	CASSQERSSYGYTF	NA	TRBV4-2	TRBJ1-2	NA
TGTGCCAGCAGCTTGCCGGGGGCAACGGGAGAGACCCAGTACTTC	CASSLPGATGETQYF	NA	TRBV7-6	TRBJ2-5	NA
TGTGCCAGCAGTGGCGGACGCAGGGCCGGATCCTACGAGCAGTACTTC	CASSGGRRAGSYEQYF	NA	TRBV6-1	TRBJ2-7	NA
TGTGCCAGCAGACTAGGGGGCCCTAACTATGGCTACACCTTC	CASRLGGPNYGYTF	NA	TRBV28	TRBJ1-2	TRBD1
TGTGCCAGCAGCCAAGACTCGGTCTACGAGCAGTACTTC	CASSQDSVYEQYF	few	TRBV14	TRBJ2-7	NA
TGTGCCAGCAGTTCCTCGGGACTAGCGGTCCAAGAGACCCAGTACTTC	CASSSSGLAVQETQYF	NA	TRBV28	TRBJ2-5	TRBD2
TGTGCCAGCAGTGCTTTACAGGGGAACACTGAAGCTTTCTTT	CASSALQGNTEAFF	NA	TRBV2	TRBJ1-1	NA
TGTGCCAGCAGTCATTTGAACACTGAAGCTTTCTTT	CASSHLNTEAFF	NA	TRBV28	TRBJ1-1	NA
TGTGCCAGCAGCCCCGGGGGCCTCCTAGAGACCCAGTACTTC	CASSPGGLLETQYF	NA	TRBV5-4	TRBJ2-5	NA
TGTGCCGCTAGCGGGGGGGGGCCCAATGAGCAGTTCTTC	CAASGGGPNEQFF	NA	TRBV2	TRBJ2-1	TRBD2
TGTGCCAGCAGTTTAGGGACAGGGGCCATGGGCTACACCTTC	CASSLGTGAMGYTF	NA	TRBV28	TRBJ1-2	TRBD1
TGTGCCAGATACAGGGAGGGTAATGGAAACACCATATATTTT	CARYREGNGNTIYF	NA	TRBV28	TRBJ1-3	NA
TGTGCCAACAACCCAAGGACTAGCGGTGTAGAGACCCAGTACTTC	CANNPRTSGVETQYF	NA	TRBV27	TRBJ2-5	TRBD2
TGTGCCAGCAGCGACAGGGGGCTAGACTATGGCTACACCTTC	CASSDRGLDYGYTF	NA	TRBV4-2	TRBJ1-2	TRBD1
TGTGCCAGCAGCTTGGTCTTCGGGAGCCCTTCTGACAATGAGCAGTTCTTC	CASSLVFGSPSDNEQFF	NA	TRBV5-4	TRBJ2-1	NA
TGTGCCAGCAGCTTGGTGGGCACAGATACGCAGTATTTT	CASSLVGTDTQYF	NA	TRBV5-6	TRBJ2-3	NA
TGTGCCAGTAGTCCGGGGACAGCGCTGGGCTATGGCTACACCTTC	CASSPGTALGYGYTF	NA	TRBV19	TRBJ1-2	TRBD1
TGTGCCAGCTCACGGGACAGGGTCGAGCAGTACTTC	CASSRDRVEQYF	NA	TRBV18	TRBJ2-7	TRBD1